The 31 T cell receptor beta chains below all came from one sample that was sequenced in a study of shared clonotypes between healthy human individuals. Profiled with immunoSEQ multiplex PCR; TCRdb holds only in-frame clones, not every one. The repertoire holds roughly 2.4 million clones, with approximately 94% as singletons. Sequencing was performed on naive CD4+ T cells sorted from blood. Documented subset: CD45RA+ positively selected. These receptors were obtained from a man aged 18 to 30 in good health.

This sequence joins TRBV6-1 and TRBJ1-6; D remains unclear. CDR3 length: 14 residues. Trimming took off 4 bases at V and 3 bases at J, with 7 bases between the two ends. Germline CDR1 and CDR2: MNHNS and SASEGT. CDR3 sequence reads: CASSGPDYNSPLHF. The DNA of the CDR3 is TGTGCCAGCAGTGGACCCGACTATAATTCACCCCTCCACTTT.

The chain employs TRBV30 and TRBJ2-7; TRBD1 might be the D (5 bases). V lost 3 bases and J lost 3, with 12 bases in between. Germline CDR1 reads GTSNPN; CDR2 reads SVGIG (reference sequence). The CDR3 covers 13 residues. The CDR3 sequence is CAWRRGILYEQYF. The DNA for the CDR3 is TGTGCCTGGAGAAGGGGAATACTCTACGAGCAGTACTTC.

The rearrangement joins TRBV10-3 to TRBJ2-3, with TRBD1 matching 8 bases. Germline values: CDR1 ENHRY, CDR2 SYGVKD. J was trimmed by 0 bases and V by 4 bases; bases with no gene match: 3. CDR3 length: 15 residues. Here the CDR3 reads CAISGDRLSTDTQYF. DNA for the CDR3: TGTGCCATCAGTGGGGACAGGCTTAGCACAGATACGCAGTATTTT.

This chain links TRBV5-1 with TRBJ2-3; D ambiguous. V dropped 1 base and J dropped 1 base, with 7 bases sitting between them. CDR1 and CDR2 (germline): SGHRS, YFSETQ. The CDR3 is 14 amino acids. The CDR3 DNA follows: TGCGCCAGCAGCTTGCGACCCGGCACAGATACGCAGTATTTT. This sequence encodes CASSLRPGTDTQYF.

This chain connects TRBV19 to TRBJ1-2; TRBD1 aligns across 7 bases. V gave up 7 bases and J gave up 4 bases; unmatched junction bases: 6. This CDR3 spans 13 amino acids. In germline, CDR1 is LNHDA, CDR2 SQIVND (reference sequence). The CDR3: CASNFQGVYGYTF. CDR3 bases: TGTGCCAGTAACTTCCAGGGGGTCTATGGCTACACCTTC.

V usage is TRBV14 and J usage is TRBJ1-3; the match to TRBD1 covers 7 bases. CDR1 is SGHDN, CDR2 FVKESK, per germline. The CDR3 runs to 14 residues. The CDR3 loop reads CVRGGRRSGNTIYF. DNA of the CDR3: TGTGTCAGGGGGGGAAGGAGATCTGGAAACACCATATATTTT.

This clone was observed a single time. The chain employs TRBV6-5 and TRBJ2-2; D is undetermined. Trimming took 0 bases from V and 3 from J, leaving 8 bases between them. Per germline, CDR1 MNHEY and CDR2 SVGAGI. This CDR3 region has 15 residues. In DNA form, the CDR3 reads TGTGCCAGCAGTTACTCGTTGGCAGACACCGGGGAGCTGTTTTTT. Its protein product is CASSYSLADTGELFF.

This clone was picked up one time. V usage is TRBV4-2 and J usage is TRBJ2-1, with 8 bases matching TRBD2. This CDR3 spans 16 amino acids. V lost 2 bases to trimming and J lost 7 bases; unmatched junction nucleotides: 10. Germline CDR1 LGHNA, CDR2 YNFKEQ. CDR3 region: CASSQLSGGPANEQFF. In DNA form, the CDR3 reads TGTGCCAGCAGCCAACTCAGCGGGGGCCCGGCAAATGAGCAGTTCTTC.

The chain has TRBV6-1 and TRBJ1-2, with 8 bases fitting TRBD1. The length of the CDR3 is 14 residues. Germline V lookup: CDR1 MNHNS, CDR2 SASEGT. The V segment lost 7 bases and the J segment 3 bases; nucleotides outside the gene matches: 7. In DNA, the CDR3 is TGTGCCAGCAATCCTCCGGGACAGGACTATGGCTACACCTTC. This translates into CASNPPGQDYGYTF.

This clone was seen a single time. This chain joins TRBV21-1 and TRBJ2-7; the table calls TRBD1, which could not be checked here. TRBV21-1 is assigned pseudogene status. The CDR3 sequence is 17 residues long. The CDR3 DNA follows: TGTGCCAGCAGCTATTCTCGTAGGGGGCGGCTCCCCTACGAGCAGTACTTC. Translation: CASSYSRRGRLPYEQYF.

This clone appeared once. The J gene is TRBJ2-5, the V gene TRBV15, with 8 bases matching TRBD2. From germline, CDR1 is LNHNV and CDR2 YYDKDF (reference sequence). The CDR3 covers 17 residues. After removal of 5 bases from V and 5 bases from J, the junction contained 16 bases not matched to a gene. CDR3 in DNA: TGTGCCACCAGCGGCCAAACGACGGGGGGGTGGTTTGAGACCCAGTACTTC. It translates to CATSGQTTGGWFETQYF.

The chain recombines TRBV5-1 with TRBJ2-5, with 12 bases that match TRBD2. J lost 4 bases, V lost 5 bases, and 6 bases had no gene match. The germline gives CDR1 SGHRS, CDR2 YFSETQ. The CDR3 contains 15 residues. CDR3 residues: CASRGQLAGGETQYF. CDR3 bases: TGCGCCAGCAGAGGCCAACTAGCGGGGGGAGAGACCCAGTACTTC. Using reference TRBV5-1 and TRBJ2-5 for the parts outside the CDR3, the full variable domain is KAGVTQTPRYLIKTRGQQVTLSCSPISGHRSVSWYQQTPGQGLQFLFEYFSETQRNKGNFPGRFSGRQFSNSRSEMNVSTLELGDSALYLCASRGQLAGGETQYFGPGTRLLVL.

The V and J genes are TRBV4-3 and TRBJ2-5; D tentatively fits TRBD1 or TRBD2 (5 bases each). The CDR3 has 16 amino acids. Trimming shortened V by 3 bases and J by 7 bases, and 21 bases separated the two germline ends. Germline values: CDR1 LGHNA, CDR2 YSLEER. CDR3 nucleotide sequence: TGCGCCAGCAGCCAGGATCACTACGGGACCGGACGGACCCAGTACTTC. Translated: CASSQDHYGTGRTQYF.

This chain joins TRBV28 and TRBJ1-2; TRBD1 agrees at 7 bases. Germline assignment: CDR1 MDHEN and CDR2 SYDVKM. The CDR3 consists of 15 residues. Trimming at V came to 6 bases and at J to 0 bases, leaving 7 bases not matched to a gene. The CDR3 DNA sequence: TGTGCCAGCAGAGGGTGGCAGGGGGCTAACTATGGCTACACCTTC. Translating gives CASRGWQGANYGYTF.

This clone was detected only once. V usage is TRBV21-1 and J usage is TRBJ2-1. TRBV21-1 is tagged as a pseudogene. The CDR3 is 11 residues long. The CDR3 is CASSRDVEQFF. DNA of the CDR3: TGTGCCAGCAGCAGGGACGTTGAGCAGTTCTTC.

V usage is TRBV7-9 and J usage is TRBJ1-2, with unresolved D. The V gene's germline CDR1 is SEHNR and CDR2 FQNEAQ (reference sequence). CDR3 length: 14 amino acids. Trimming took 4 bases from V and 6 from J, leaving 15 bases between them. The CDR3 loop is CASSSAWRDDGYTF. The CDR3 bases are TGTGCCAGCAGCTCCGCCTGGCGGGATGATGGCTACACCTTC.

Of note for this clone: This CDR3 is also generated by other DNA sequences in the sample. The chain combines TRBV7-9 with TRBJ2-5, with 7 bases aligning to TRBD2. J gave up 5 bases and V 0 bases, and 3 bases lay outside the gene matches. The CDR3 contains 14 residues. Germline lookup yields CDR1 SEHNR and CDR2 FQNEAQ (reference sequence). Here the CDR3 DNA reads TGTGCCAGCAGCTTAGCCGGGGGAGGGGAGACCCAGTACTTC. It specifies CASSLAGGGETQYF.

This rearrangement joins TRBV28 to TRBJ1-4; possible D gene TRBD1, 5 bases. Germline assignment: CDR1 MDHEN and CDR2 SYDVKM. The CDR3 length is 14 residues. V was clipped by 2 bases and J by 7 bases, with 11 bases between them. CDR3 protein: CASSLVQGGEKLFF. The DNA of the CDR3 is TGTGCCAGCAGTTTAGTGCAGGGAGGTGAAAAACTGTTTTTT.

The V and J genes are TRBV11-2 and TRBJ1-2; 10 positions match TRBD1. The CDR3 covers 16 residues. Germline loops: CDR1 SGHAT, CDR2 FQNNGV. The ends lost 3 bases at V and 6 bases at J; junction bases unmatched: 10. CDR3 protein: CASSFSASDRGHGYTF. The DNA of the CDR3 is TGTGCCAGCAGCTTCTCAGCTTCCGACAGGGGGCATGGCTACACCTTC.

This clone was found a few times. The chain has TRBV2 and TRBJ1-5; 9 bases align to TRBD1. V lost 5 bases to trimming and J lost 0 bases; unmatched junction nucleotides: 2. There are 15 residues in the CDR3. Germline-derived CDR1 and CDR2 are SNHLY and FYNNEI. For the CDR3, the DNA is TGTGCCAGCAGTCAACAGGGGGCTAGCAATCAGCCCCAGCATTTT. Translating gives CASSQQGASNQPQHF.

V gene TRBV5-6 combines with J gene TRBJ2-7, with TRBD1 matching 8 bases. CDR3 size: 14 residues. CDR1 and CDR2 (germline): SGHDT, YYEEEE. With 5 bases clipped from V and 3 bases from J, the junction kept 7 bases outside the gene matches. The CDR3 is CASRYRQGLYEQYF. The CDR3 bases are TGTGCCAGCAGGTATAGACAGGGGCTCTACGAGCAGTACTTC.

This chain connects TRBV4-1 to TRBJ2-7, with 11 positions matching TRBD2. The germline V gene has CDR1 MGHRA and CDR2 YSYEKL. The CDR3 is 16 amino acids. J lost 4 bases, V lost 2 bases, and 7 bases had no gene match. The CDR3 spells CASSQLALAGDYEQYF. CDR3 bases: TGCGCCAGCAGCCAACTTGCACTAGCGGGGGATTACGAGCAGTACTTC.

The genes are TRBV5-4 and TRBJ1-1; D possibly corresponds to TRBD1 (5 bases). Germline V gene lookup returns CDR1 SGHNT and CDR2 YYREEE (reference sequence). V dropped 2 bases and J dropped 2 bases, with 13 bases sitting between them. The CDR3 has 15 amino acids. The CDR3 reads CASSFPRAGNTEAFF. In DNA, the CDR3 is TGTGCCAGCAGCTTTCCCAGGGCCGGAAACACTGAAGCTTTCTTT.

This chain links TRBV6-4 with TRBJ1-6; D gene uncertain. V lost 2 bases and J lost 5, with 13 bases in between. The CDR3 has 16 residues. The germline CDR1 and CDR2 sequences are MRHNA and SNTAGT. CDR3 protein: CASSDPRRGHNSPLHF. CDR3 DNA: TGTGCCAGCAGTGACCCCCGGCGGGGTCATAATTCACCCCTCCACTTT.

The V call is TRBV13, the J call TRBJ2-3, with 9 bases lining up with TRBD2. Germline-derived CDR1 and CDR2 are PRHDT and FYEKMQ (reference sequence). With V trimmed by 7 bases and J by 4 bases, 6 bases remained unmatched. The CDR3 spans 14 residues. The CDR3 DNA reads TGTGCCAGCAATAGCGGGAGAGGGTCAGATACGCAGTATTTT. This encodes CASNSGRGSDTQYF.

V is TRBV10-3 and J is TRBJ2-3; tentative D call: TRBD2 (6 bases). Trimming removed 4 bases at V and 0 bases at J, with 14 bases between. This CDR3 has 16 residues. The germline CDR1 and CDR2 sequences are ENHRY and SYGVKD. In DNA, the CDR3 is TGTGCCATCAGTGTGACTAGTGCCTCTAGCACAGATACGCAGTATTTT. This sequence encodes CAISVTSASSTDTQYF.

As concerns this clone: Additional DNA sequences in this sample encode the identical CDR3. V gene TRBV18 combines with J gene TRBJ1-5; tentatively, D is TRBD1 (5 bases). Germline loops: CDR1 KGHSH, CDR2 LQKENI. V dropped 2 bases and J dropped 2 bases, with 7 bases sitting between them. The CDR3 sequence is 14 residues long. The CDR3 sequence: CASSPSRGNQPQHF. As DNA, the CDR3 is TGTGCCAGCTCACCATCCAGGGGCAATCAGCCCCAGCATTTT.

The genes are TRBV10-1 and TRBJ2-1; weak D call: TRBD1 (6 bases). Germline CDR1 WNHNN, CDR2 SYGVQD (reference sequence). V lost 4 bases and J lost 6, with 13 bases in between. This CDR3 contains 14 residues. The CDR3 bases are TGCGCCAGCAGTGCCGGGACACGGGGCAATGAGCAGTTCTTC. Amino acids: CASSAGTRGNEQFF.

This clone was seen a single time. The chain couples TRBV13 to TRBJ2-7; D perhaps matches TRBD2 (7 bases). Germline V gene data show CDR1 as PRHDT and CDR2 as FYEKMQ (reference sequence). V was clipped by 7 bases and J by 0 bases, with 13 bases between them. The length of the CDR3 is 14 residues. In DNA form, the CDR3 reads TGTGCCAGCAAAAGGGGGGGCGCCTCCTACGAGCAGTACTTC. Protein sequence: CASKRGGASYEQYF. Full variable domain (rest looked up from reference TRBV13 and TRBJ2-7): AAGVIQSPRHLIKEKRETATLKCYPIPRHDTVYWYQQGPGQDPQFLISFYEKMQSDKGSIPDRFSAQQFSDYHSELNMSSLELGDSALYFCASKRGGASYEQYFGPGTRLTVT.

This clone was counted a few times. Here the CDR3 DNA reads TGTGCCATCGGACAGGATTATAGCAATCAGCCCCAGCATTTT. It specifies CAIGQDYSNQPQHF. The chain combines TRBV6-1 with TRBJ1-5; 7 nucleotides agree with TRBD1. CDR3 length: 14 residues. Losses at the gene ends were 10 bases for V and 0 bases for J; bases not matched to a gene: 6. Germline CDR1 reads MNHNS; CDR2 reads SASEGT.

The chain employs TRBV7-3 and TRBJ2-1, with TRBD1 matching 10 bases. Germline loops: CDR1 SGHTA, CDR2 FQGTGA. V gave up 1 base and J gave up 7 bases; unmatched junction bases: 4. This CDR3 has 15 amino acids. DNA for the CDR3: TGTGCCAGCAGCTTAAGGGGACAGGGGACAAATGAGCAGTTCTTC. Protein: CASSLRGQGTNEQFF.